What follows are 13 T cell receptor beta chains derived from one specimen sequenced in a study of blood T cell repertoires in COVID-19. Data came from immunoSEQ multiplex PCR; TCRdb stores just in-frame clones and leaves some out. The sample holds under 250,000 clones, approximately 81% seen once. Sequenced sample: peripheral blood. These TCRs come from an elderly woman with acute or convalescent COVID-19.

The V gene is TRBV3-1 (or the pseudogene TRBV3-2), the J gene TRBJ2-3, with D possibly TRBD2 on 7 matching bases. The CDR3 spans 17 residues. Germline CDR1 and CDR2: LGHDT and YNNKEL (reference sequence). V lost 4 bases, J lost 5 bases, and 22 bases lay in between. The CDR3 here is CASSPQRAGASQDTQYF. The DNA of the CDR3 is TGTGCCAGCAGCCCCCAGCGGGCGGGGGCCTCCCAAGATACGCAGTATTTT.

The CDR3 spells CASSFVYRSPGQGGEKLFF. Here the CDR3 DNA reads TGTGCCAGCAGCTTCGTTTATCGTTCACCGGGACAGGGTGGCGAAAAACTGTTTTTT. The chain carries TRBV7-9 and TRBJ1-4; 9 positions agree with TRBD1. The J segment lost 8 bases and the V segment lost 3 bases, leaving 19 bases of the junction unmatched. The CDR3 sequence is 19 residues long. The germline V gene has CDR1 SEHNR and CDR2 FQNEAQ (reference sequence).

V and J are TRBV20-1 and TRBJ2-5; no reliable D call. CDR3 length equals 11 residues. V was shortened by 4 bases and J by 2 bases, with 5 bases between the two germline ends. The V gene's germline CDR1 is DFQATT and CDR2 SNEGSKA (reference sequence). CDR3 coding DNA: TGCAGTGCTACAGGACAAGAGACCCAGTACTTC. Encoded protein: CSATGQETQYF.

Only a few counts were recorded for this clone. The rearrangement links TRBV18 to TRBJ1-2; 7 bases map to TRBD1. The CDR3 is 14 amino acids. Germline CDR1 KGHSH, CDR2 LQKENI. V was pared by 2 bases and J by 2 bases, with 2 bases of the junction left unmatched. CDR3 coding DNA: TGTGCCAGCTCACCAGGGACAGCGAACTATGGCTACACCTTC. It codes for CASSPGTANYGYTF.

The CDR3 protein is CASPSRGLVYGYTF. For the CDR3, the DNA is TGTGCCAGCCCCTCCCGGGGGTTGGTCTATGGCTACACCTTC. This sequence joins TRBV6-4 and TRBJ1-2; D is perhaps TRBD1 (5 bases). Germline CDR1 is MRHNA and CDR2 is SNTAGT. CDR3 length: 14 residues. V was shortened by 8 bases and J by 4 bases, with 17 bases between the two germline ends.

The chain employs TRBV27 and TRBJ1-2, with D uncertain. The V end lost 0 bases, the J end lost 2 bases, and 7 bases lay between the germline ends. Germline V gene data show CDR1 as MNHEY and CDR2 as SMNVEV (reference sequence). CDR3 length: 14 residues. The chain's CDR3 is CASSLSQVNYGYTF. In nucleotides, the CDR3 is TGTGCCAGCAGTTTATCCCAGGTGAACTATGGCTACACCTTC.

V usage is TRBV12-3 or TRBV12-4 and J usage is TRBJ1-1; D call uncertain. The CDR3 is 12 residues long. Trimming took 1 base from V and 6 from J, leaving 6 bases between them. The CDR3 sequence: CASSLGAAEAFF. DNA for the CDR3: TGTGCCAGCAGTTTAGGGGCAGCTGAAGCTTTCTTT.

CDR3 region: CASSTQAGTDPYEQYF. The CDR3 nucleotides are TGTGCCAGTAGTACACAGGCCGGGACAGACCCCTACGAGCAGTACTTC. The V gene is TRBV19, the J gene TRBJ2-7; 7 bases map to TRBD1. V trimming: 4 bases; J trimming: 2 bases; junction bases outside the gene matches: 11. This CDR3 is 16 amino acids long. Germline-derived CDR1 and CDR2 are LNHDA and SQIVND (reference sequence).

The genes are TRBV19 and TRBJ1-5, with D unclear. The CDR3 has 16 residues. Germline assignment: CDR1 LNHDA and CDR2 SQIVND (reference sequence). Trimming removed 4 bases at V and 3 bases at J, with 16 bases between. The CDR3 sequence is CASSTKVRGFNQPQHF. CDR3 bases: TGTGCCAGTAGTACAAAGGTACGAGGGTTCAATCAGCCCCAGCATTTT.

This rearrangement joins TRBV3-1 (or the pseudogene TRBV3-2) to TRBJ1-2; D gene unclear. The V gene lost 1 base and the J gene lost 0 bases, with 3 bases spanning the gap. Germline V lookup: CDR1 LGHDT, CDR2 YNNKEL (reference sequence). This CDR3 region has 13 residues. CDR3 in DNA: TGTGCCAGCAGCCAAGCGGCTAACTATGGCTACACCTTC. It codes for CASSQAANYGYTF.

V gene TRBV11-3 combines with J gene TRBJ2-1; 7 nucleotides match TRBD1. V shed 4 bases and J 6 bases; nucleotides not matched to a gene: 9. The CDR3 has 15 residues. Germline-derived CDR1 and CDR2 are SGHNT and YENEEA. The CDR3 DNA reads TGTGCCAGCAGCTCCCTACAGGGGCCTTCCAATGAGCAGTTCTTC. Amino acid sequence: CASSSLQGPSNEQFF.

The chain carries TRBV28 and TRBJ2-4; TRBD2 agrees at 11 bases. Germline V CDR1 and CDR2: MDHEN, SYDVKM. J was trimmed by 6 bases and V by 3 bases; bases with no gene match: 7. This CDR3 is built from 16 residues. For the CDR3, the DNA is TGTGCCAGCAGTTTCGGGAGTAGCGGGGGGGCAAACATTCAGTACTTC. Amino acids: CASSFGSSGGANIQYF.

The gene calls are TRBV6-5 and TRBJ1-1; tentatively, D is TRBD1 (5 bases). Germline loops: CDR1 MNHEY, CDR2 SVGAGI. The CDR3 length is 13 residues. With 7 bases removed from V and 0 bases from J, the gap between germline ends came to 9 bases. The CDR3 DNA sequence: TGTGCCAGCACCCCAGGGTTGAACACTGAAGCTTTCTTT. Protein product: CASTPGLNTEAFF.